A single TCR beta chain is shown here with its context. This CDR3 is 13 amino acids long. The germline V gene encodes CDR1 LNHDA and CDR2 SQIVND (reference sequence). The V end was cut by 7 bases, the J end by 1 base, with 8 bases between. This entry is derived from a study of cytomegalovirus exposure and HLA in healthy donors. The protocol was immunoSEQ multiplex PCR, while the TCRdb copy is restricted to in-frame clones and leaves out a portion. The sample includes 240,000 or so clones, about 90% seen only once; the top ten take less than 1.5%. V gene TRBV19 combines with J gene TRBJ1-3; D is unclear. Material for sequencing was PBMCs. This receptor was obtained from a young woman in good health and CMV-seropositive. The CDR3 DNA sequence: TGTGCCAGTAAAAATCTGTCTGGAAACACCATATATTTT. Translating it yields CASKNLSGNTIYF.